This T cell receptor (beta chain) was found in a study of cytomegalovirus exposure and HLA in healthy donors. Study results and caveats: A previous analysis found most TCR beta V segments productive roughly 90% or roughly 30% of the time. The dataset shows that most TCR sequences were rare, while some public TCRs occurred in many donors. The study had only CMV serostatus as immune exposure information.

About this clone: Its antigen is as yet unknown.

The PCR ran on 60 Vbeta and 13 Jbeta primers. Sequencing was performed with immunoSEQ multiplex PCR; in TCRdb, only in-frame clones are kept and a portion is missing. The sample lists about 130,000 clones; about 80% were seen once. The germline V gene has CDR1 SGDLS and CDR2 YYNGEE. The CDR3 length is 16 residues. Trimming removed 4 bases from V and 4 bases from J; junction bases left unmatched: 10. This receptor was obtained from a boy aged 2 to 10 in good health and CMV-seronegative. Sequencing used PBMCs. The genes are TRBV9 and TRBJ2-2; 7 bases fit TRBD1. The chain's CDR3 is CASSTHGQVRTGELFF. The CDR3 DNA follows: TGTGCCAGCAGCACCCACGGACAGGTCCGCACCGGGGAGCTGTTTTTT. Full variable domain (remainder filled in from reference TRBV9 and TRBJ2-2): DSGVTQTPKHLITATGQRVTLRCSPRSGDLSVYWYQQSLDQGLQFLIQYYNGEERAKGNILERFSAQQFPDLHSELNLSSLELGDSALYFCASSTHGQVRTGELFFGEGSRLTVL.